Listed below are T cell receptor beta chains from one sample, sequenced in a study of response to subunit inactivated influenza vaccine. TCRdb reprocessed the RT-PCR reads via MiXCR and lists one record per CDR3 protein. Seen here are hundreds of thousands of distinct CDR3 sequences, around 13% observed once, and the top ten hold less than 7%. This specimen was PBMCs from blood, taken around 14 days before vaccination. Every receptor here comes from a man over 45 who received an inactivated influenza vaccine. Both conserved end residues are part of each CDR3. The D gene is left open where the match is weak. The listing skips clone size in some rows; elsewhere it reads once, few, many or a size class.

>14|TRBD1|TRBJ1-2|TRBV18|-
CASSPGDRRYGYTF
TGTGCCAGCTCCCCAGGGGACAGGCGCTATGGCTACACCTTC
>15|TRBD2|TRBJ2-7|TRBV3-1|-
CASSQASGRVYEQYF
TGTGCCAGCAGCCAAGCTAGCGGGAGGGTCTACGAGCAGTACTTC
>15|-|TRBJ2-2|TRBV3-1|-
CASREAGANTGELFF
TGTGCCAGCAGAGAAGCGGGCGCGAACACCGGGGAGCTGTTTTTT
>16|-|TRBJ2-6|TRBV12-3/TRBV12-4|few
CASSLWTASGANVLTF
TGTGCCAGCAGTTTATGGACAGCCTCTGGGGCCAACGTCCTGACTTTC
>14|-|TRBJ1-3|TRBV7-8|-
CASSLGRRGNTIYF
TGTGCCAGCAGCTTAGGCAGAAGGGGGAACACCATATATTTT
>17|TRBD1|TRBJ2-7|TRBV10-3|few
CAISDLQGQGLSYEQYF
TGTGCCATCAGTGATCTACAAGGACAGGGTTTATCCTACGAGCAGTACTTC
>16|TRBD2|TRBJ2-2|TRBV5-1|-
CASSSRTSGGTGELFF
TGCGCCAGCAGCTCCCGGACTAGCGGGGGCACCGGGGAGCTGTTTTTT
>16|TRBD2|TRBJ2-3|TRBV15|-
CATSSGTSVNTDTQYF
TGTGCCACCAGCAGCGGGACTAGCGTGAACACAGATACGCAGTATTTT
>16|-|TRBJ2-1|TRBV27|-
CASSPRVAASYNEQFF
TGTGCCAGCAGTCCCCGAGTAGCGGCATCCTACAATGAGCAGTTCTTC
>15|TRBD2|TRBJ2-7|TRBV15|-
CATSRDLGLAGEQYF
TGTGCCACCAGCAGAGATTTAGGGCTAGCGGGCGAGCAGTACTTC
>14|-|TRBJ1-5|TRBV5-6|-
CASGLRAGNQPQHF
TGTGCCAGCGGCTTGAGGGCTGGCAATCAGCCCCAGCATTTT
>11|-|TRBJ2-1|TRBV5-6|few
CASSFGPEQFF
TGTGCCAGCAGCTTCGGACCTGAGCAGTTCTTC
>14|TRBD1|TRBJ1-5|TRBV27|few
CASSSRQGGQPQHF
TGTGCCAGCAGTTCACGACAGGGAGGTCAGCCCCAGCATTTT
>12|-|TRBJ2-7|TRBV5-1|few
CASSYGPGEQYF
TGCGCCAGCAGCTACGGGCCCGGCGAGCAGTACTTC
>13|-|TRBJ1-1|TRBV30|-
CAWSRVPNTEAFF
TGTGCCTGGAGCAGAGTTCCGAACACTGAAGCTTTCTTT
>12|-|TRBJ1-3|TRBV2|-
CASSEAGYGMHF
TGTGCCAGCAGTGAAGCCGGCTACGGTATGCATTTT
>13|-|TRBJ2-3|TRBV20-1|few
CSARDPLRDTQYF
TGCAGTGCTAGAGATCCCCTTAGAGATACGCAGTATTTT
>14|-|TRBJ2-3|TRBV20-1|few
CSARGVGGTDTQYF
TGCAGTGCTAGGGGGGTCGGGGGCACAGATACGCAGTATTTT
>17|TRBD2|TRBJ2-2|TRBV12-3/TRBV12-4|-
CASSSPGLAVYTGELFF
TGTGCCAGCAGTTCTCCGGGACTAGCGGTCTACACCGGGGAGCTGTTTTTT
>15|-|TRBJ2-3|TRBV6-4|few
CASSDSTMGTDTQYF
TGTGCCAGCAGTGACTCGACTATGGGCACAGATACGCAGTATTTT
>14|-|TRBJ2-1|TRBV12-3/TRBV12-4|few
CASSPNRGAHEQFF
TGTGCCAGCAGTCCAAACCGGGGGGCCCATGAGCAGTTCTTC
>14|-|TRBJ2-3|TRBV5-4|few
CASSLDQGKDTQYF
TGTGCCAGCAGCTTGGACCAGGGCAAAGATACGCAGTATTTT
>15|-|TRBJ1-1|TRBV4-2|many
CASSALGRWGTEAFF
TGTGCCAGCAGCGCTTTGGGGAGATGGGGCACTGAAGCTTTCTTT
>14|-|TRBJ1-2|TRBV6-2/TRBV6-3|-
CASSYSGLNYGYTF
TGTGCCAGCAGTTACTCTGGACTTAACTATGGCTACACCTTC
>13|-|TRBJ1-2|TRBV7-2|few
CASSYLGRDGYTF
TGTGCCAGCAGCTATCTGGGGAGGGATGGCTACACCTTC
>14|TRBD2|TRBJ2-1|TRBV20-1|-
CSARVLAANNEQFF
TGCAGTGCTAGGGTTCTAGCGGCCAACAATGAGCAGTTCTTC